This TCR beta chain comes out of a study of T cell clonotyping in hematopoietic cell transplantation (TCRdb year 2021). Regarding the research as a whole: A total of over 130 blood samples were gathered in the study from 35 consecutive transplant recipients along with their related donors. Recruitment of patients was conducted between late 2015 and 2017, and follow-up was continued until September 2020 or death. The full study reports these points: After transplant, TCR diversity in recipients dropped, and pathologically expanded clonotypes climbed progressively between day 30 and day 180. Donor and pretransplant recipient Inverse Simpson Index values predicted broader posttransplant TCR repertoire diversity. The sample size was limited, and because cells were not sorted, the contributions of CD4 and CD8 repertoires could not be separated. Recipient repertoires showed only a small fraction of overlap with donor repertoires, and over 95% appeared de novo at the given depth.

On this clone itself: The antigen it binds to is not known. There are no base qualities to consult, and no much larger clone falls within one base.

With the immunoSEQ assay, which is a bias-controlled multiplex PCR relying on V- and J-specific primers, TCR beta CDR3 regions were amplified from genomic DNA. A proprietary barcode and Illumina adapter sequences were added to the CDR3 amplicons in a second PCR step. CDR3 libraries were sequenced on an Illumina MiSeq instrument. The original methods were these. Export and quality control were performed with immunoSEQ Analyzer 3.0, and downstream analyses were performed with R Bioconductor and Immunarch. Only productive rearrangements in the normalized downsampled data set went into calculating the repertoire metrics. In the normalized cohort, clonotypes with more than 5 templates were defined as pathologically expanded. The Inverse Simpson Index was used to measure repertoire diversity. The non-normalized data set was used for CMV-specificity analyses so that all clonotypes could be captured. Not all clones reach the TCRdb copy of this immuneACCESS table, which keeps in-frame sequences only. Checked studies attribute under half of the gap to unresolved V genes and leave the rest unexplained. V, J and clone size reflect that table, while D and trimming were determined from the DNA. The sample records 11,000 to 15,000 clones, approximately 95% of which are singletons. 4% to 5% of the sample is taken by the ten largest.

According to the germline V gene, CDR1 reads SGHTA and CDR2 reads FQGNSA. Spanning cysteine to phenylalanine, the CDR3 consists of 15 amino acids. CDR3 DNA only is kept here, 45 bases in frame from base 1. V is reduced by 4 bases and J by 4 bases, leaving a spacing of 16 bases between them. What the time point label conveys for this sample: 30 days after allo-HCT. Blood samples were obtained from recipients approximately 28 days before transplant and at days 30, 100 and 180 after transplant. Nuclei Lysis Solution was used to extract genomic DNA from fresh or cryopreserved unfractionated peripheral blood mononuclear cells.

The sample here was PBMCs, taken 30 days after allogeneic stem cell transplant. The chain is encoded by TRBV7-2 joined to TRBJ1-1, with TRBD1 perhaps the D gene, on 6 matching bases. This receptor was identified in a male patient aged 60-69 years who had an allogeneic stem cell transplant from an unrelated donor, so the T cells may come from the graft donor. Some clones in this sample may be carry-over from other donors' samples. The base sequence is TGTGCCAGCAGCTCCGGAAGGGGGTGGGGCACTGAAGCTTTCTTT. This encodes CASSSGRGWGTEAFF.